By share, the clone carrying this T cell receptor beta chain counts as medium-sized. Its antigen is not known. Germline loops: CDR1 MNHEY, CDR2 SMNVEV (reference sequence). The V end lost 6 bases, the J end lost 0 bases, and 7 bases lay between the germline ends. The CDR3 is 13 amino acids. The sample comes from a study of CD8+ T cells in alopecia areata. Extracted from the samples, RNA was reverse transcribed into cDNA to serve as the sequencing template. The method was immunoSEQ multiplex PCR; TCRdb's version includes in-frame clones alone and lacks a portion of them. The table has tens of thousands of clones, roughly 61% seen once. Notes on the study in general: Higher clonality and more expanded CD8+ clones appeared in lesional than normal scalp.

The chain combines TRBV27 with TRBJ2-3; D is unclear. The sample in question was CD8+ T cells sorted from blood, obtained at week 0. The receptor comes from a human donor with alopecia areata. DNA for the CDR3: TGTGCCAGCAGCTTCTACAGCACAGATACGCAGTATTTT. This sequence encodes CASSFYSTDTQYF.